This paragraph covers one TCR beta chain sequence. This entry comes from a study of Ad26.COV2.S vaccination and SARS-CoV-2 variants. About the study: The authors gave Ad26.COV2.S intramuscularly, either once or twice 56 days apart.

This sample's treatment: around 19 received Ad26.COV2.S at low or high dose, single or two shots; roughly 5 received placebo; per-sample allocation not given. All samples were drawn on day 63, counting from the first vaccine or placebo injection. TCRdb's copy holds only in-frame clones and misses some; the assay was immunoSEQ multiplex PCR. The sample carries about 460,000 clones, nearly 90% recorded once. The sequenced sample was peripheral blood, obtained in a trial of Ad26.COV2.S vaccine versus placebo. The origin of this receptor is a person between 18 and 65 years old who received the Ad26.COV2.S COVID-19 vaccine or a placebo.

The CDR3 sequence: CASSLERTGDTEAFF. CDR3 coding DNA: TGCGCCAGCAGCTTGGAGAGGACAGGGGACACTGAAGCTTTCTTT. The chain uses TRBV5-1 and TRBJ1-1; TRBD1 aligns across 9 bases. After removal of 0 bases from V and 3 bases from J, the junction contained 3 bases not matched to a gene. The CDR3 is made up of 15 amino acids. From germline, CDR1 is SGHRS and CDR2 YFSETQ.